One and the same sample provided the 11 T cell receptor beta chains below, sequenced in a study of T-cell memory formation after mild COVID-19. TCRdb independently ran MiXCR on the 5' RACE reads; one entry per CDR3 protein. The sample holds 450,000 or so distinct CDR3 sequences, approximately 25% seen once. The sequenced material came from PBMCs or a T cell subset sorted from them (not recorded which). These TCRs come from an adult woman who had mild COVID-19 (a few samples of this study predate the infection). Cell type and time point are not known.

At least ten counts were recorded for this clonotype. The CDR3 nucleotides are TGTGCCAGCATCAACTACGGAGGGAGGGCAGATACGCAGTATTTT. Translation: CASINYGGRADTQYF. V is TRBV7-9 and J is TRBJ2-3, with 7 bases matching TRBD2. Germline-derived CDR1 and CDR2 are SEHNR and FQNEAQ (reference sequence). J gave up 4 bases and V 7 bases, and 11 bases lay outside the gene matches. The CDR3 has 15 amino acids.

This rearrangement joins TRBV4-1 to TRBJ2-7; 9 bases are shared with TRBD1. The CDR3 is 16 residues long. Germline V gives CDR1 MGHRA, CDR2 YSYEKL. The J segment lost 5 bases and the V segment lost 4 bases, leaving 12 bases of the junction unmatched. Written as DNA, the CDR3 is TGCGCCAGCAGCCCCACACAGGGGGCATATCAGGACGAGCAGTACTTC. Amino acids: CASSPTQGAYQDEQYF.

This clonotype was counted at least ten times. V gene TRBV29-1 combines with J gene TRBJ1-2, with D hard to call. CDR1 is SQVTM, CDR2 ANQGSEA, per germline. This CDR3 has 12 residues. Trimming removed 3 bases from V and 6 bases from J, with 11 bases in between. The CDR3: CSVDGVEDGYTF. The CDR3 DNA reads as TGCAGCGTTGATGGGGTAGAGGATGGCTACACCTTC.

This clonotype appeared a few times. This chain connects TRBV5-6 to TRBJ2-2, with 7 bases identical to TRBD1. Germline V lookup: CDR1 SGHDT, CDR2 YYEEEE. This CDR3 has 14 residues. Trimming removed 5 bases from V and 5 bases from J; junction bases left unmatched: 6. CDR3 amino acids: CASRRQGRTGELFF. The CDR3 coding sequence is TGTGCCAGCAGGAGACAGGGTCGGACCGGGGAGCTGTTTTTT.

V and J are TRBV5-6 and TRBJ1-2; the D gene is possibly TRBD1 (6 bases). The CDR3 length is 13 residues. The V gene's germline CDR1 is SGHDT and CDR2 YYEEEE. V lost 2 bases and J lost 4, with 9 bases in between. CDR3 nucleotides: TGTGCCAGCAGCTTAAGGACAGCCTATGGCTACACCTTC. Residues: CASSLRTAYGYTF. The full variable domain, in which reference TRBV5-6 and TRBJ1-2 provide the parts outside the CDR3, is DAGVTQSPTHLIKTRGQQVTLRCSPKSGHDTVSWYQQALGQGPQFIFQYYEEEERQRGNFPDRFSGHQFPNYSSELNVNALLLGDSALYLCASSLRTAYGYTFGSGTRLTVV.

CDR3 residues: CASSWRTGSETQYF. CDR3 nucleotides: TGCGCCAGCAGCTGGAGGACAGGGTCGGAGACCCAGTACTTC. The chain joins TRBV5-1 to TRBJ2-5; TRBD1 matches at 8 bases. CDR3 length: 14 amino acids. V lost 3 bases and J lost 5; bases outside the gene matches: 6. Germline CDR1 and CDR2: SGHRS and YFSETQ.

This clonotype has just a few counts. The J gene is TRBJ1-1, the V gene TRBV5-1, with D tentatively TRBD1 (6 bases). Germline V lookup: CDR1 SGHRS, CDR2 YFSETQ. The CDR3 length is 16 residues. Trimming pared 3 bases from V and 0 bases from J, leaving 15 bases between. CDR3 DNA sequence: TGCGCCAGCAGCTACGGACACAGGGATCTGAACACTGAAGCTTTCTTT. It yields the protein CASSYGHRDLNTEAFF.

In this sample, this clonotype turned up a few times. CDR3 coding DNA: TGCGCCAGCAGACTTGAGGTCTCCTACGAGCAGTACTTC. This sequence encodes CASRLEVSYEQYF. V usage is TRBV5-1 and J usage is TRBJ2-7; D not certain. V was trimmed by 5 bases and J by 0 bases, leaving 9 bases between them. Germline V gene data show CDR1 as SGHRS and CDR2 as YFSETQ. This CDR3 has 13 residues.

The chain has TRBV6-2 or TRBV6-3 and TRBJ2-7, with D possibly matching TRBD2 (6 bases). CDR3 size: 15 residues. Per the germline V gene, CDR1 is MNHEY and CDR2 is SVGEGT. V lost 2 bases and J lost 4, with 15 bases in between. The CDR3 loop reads CASSYGGVLTYEQYF. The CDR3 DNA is TGTGCCAGCAGTTACGGAGGGGTTCTTACGTACGAGCAGTACTTC.

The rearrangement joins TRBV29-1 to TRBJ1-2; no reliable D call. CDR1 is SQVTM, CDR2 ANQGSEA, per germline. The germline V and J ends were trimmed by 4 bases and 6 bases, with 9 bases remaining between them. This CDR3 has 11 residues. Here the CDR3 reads CSVVRADGYTF. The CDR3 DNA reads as TGCAGCGTTGTGCGAGCTGATGGCTACACCTTC.

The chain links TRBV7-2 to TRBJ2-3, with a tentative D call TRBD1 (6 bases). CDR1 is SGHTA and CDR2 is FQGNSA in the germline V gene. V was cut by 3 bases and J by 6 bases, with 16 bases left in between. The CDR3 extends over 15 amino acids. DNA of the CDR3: TGTGCCAGCAGCTTCAGCTTGGGGGCCGGGGATACGCAGTATTTT. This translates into CASSFSLGAGDTQYF.